This TCR beta chain was sequenced during a study of memory CD4+ T cells and cytomegalovirus serostatus. Findings and caveats of the study: Of 150 to 200 reported CMV TCRbeta sequences, 60 to 85 were found in memory CD4+ repertoires.

CDR1 and CDR2 from the germline V gene are SGHRS and YFSETQ. The CDR3 is made up of 13 amino acids. Between the trimmed V and J ends, which lost 2 bases and 0 bases, there was a span of 5 bases. Of note for this clone: Its target is unknown.

Single viable CD3+CD4+CD8-CD45RO+ cells were sorted as the memory CD4+ T cells. After thawing, CD4+ T cells were positively selected. Only in-frame clones appear in the TCRdb table, and some are missing; sequencing was by immunoSEQ multiplex PCR. The table lists tens of thousands of clones, about three quarters of them singletons. The source material was memory CD4+ T cells from blood. The sequence was collected from an adult in good health and CMV-seronegative. The chain joins TRBV5-1 to TRBJ1-1, with D uncertain. Here the CDR3 DNA reads TGCGCCAGCAGCTTTGAAGTGAACACTGAAGCTTTCTTT. Amino acid sequence: CASSFEVNTEAFF.